The 19 T cell receptor beta chains in this list originate from one sample, sequenced in a study of a mutant IDH1 vaccine in newly diagnosed glioma. Time point in this sample: week 35, safety follow-up. It was 300 ug of mutant IDH1 20-mer peptide that made up each vaccine dose, given with topical imiquimod. Libraries were prepared by immunoSEQ multiplex PCR; TCRdb keeps only in-frame clonotypes and omits some of them. The sample has tens of thousands of clones; 81% are singletons. For these receptors, no antigen is known. The sample here was PBMCs, taken from a glioma patient whose treatment included an IDH1 peptide vaccine. These receptors came from a woman aged 40 to 50 with glioma. Some clones in this sample may be carry-over from other donors' samples.

The sample holds a few counts of this clone. This chain uses TRBV10-3 with TRBJ1-1, with D perhaps matching TRBD1 (6 bases). V lost 6 bases to trimming and J lost 4 bases, with 12 bases between them. In germline, CDR1 is ENHRY, CDR2 SYGVKD. The CDR3 is made up of 13 amino acids. The CDR3, as DNA: TGTGCCATCAGGGGTGGGGGCGGCACTGAAGCTTTCTTT. Amino acids: CAIRGGGGTEAFF.

This chain connects TRBV5-1 to TRBJ2-1; 11 bases match TRBD1. Germline V gene data show CDR1 as SGHRS and CDR2 as YFSETQ. The CDR3 is 14 amino acids. V was pared by 4 bases and J by 7 bases, with 4 bases of the junction left unmatched. The CDR3 sequence: CASSNRDRGNEQFF. CDR3 sequence (DNA): TGCGCCAGCAGCAATCGGGACAGGGGGAATGAGCAGTTCTTC.

This clone was seen a handful of times. The rearrangement joins TRBV6-1 to TRBJ1-2; D is unclear. Trimming left V 3 bases short and J 8 bases short, with 13 bases between. Germline CDR1 is MNHNS and CDR2 is SASEGT. The CDR3 is 13 amino acids. The CDR3 here is CASSDTLDGGYTF. The CDR3 DNA sequence: TGTGCCAGCAGTGATACCTTGGACGGAGGCTACACCTTC.

Notes on this clone: The sample contains more than one DNA sequence encoding this CDR3. The chain joins TRBV11-2 to TRBJ2-5, with no clear D. The CDR3 extends over 13 amino acids. V lost 5 bases, J lost 2 bases, and 9 bases lay in between. Germline V gene data show CDR1 as SGHAT and CDR2 as FQNNGV. The CDR3: CASSRERQETQYF. The DNA for the CDR3 is TGTGCCAGCAGCCGCGAACGGCAAGAGACCCAGTACTTC. The whole variable domain, remainder taken from reference TRBV11-2 and TRBJ2-5, is EAGVAQSPRYKIIEKRQSVAFWCNPISGHATLYWYQQILGQGPKLLIQFQNNGVVDDSQLPKDRFSAERLKGVDSTLKIQPAKLEDSAVYLCASSRERQETQYFGPGTRLLVL.

The chain uses TRBV7-9 and TRBJ1-1; D is perhaps TRBD1 (6 bases). The CDR3 is 18 residues long. The germline CDR1 and CDR2 sequences are SEHNR and FQNEAQ (reference sequence). Trimming stripped 3 bases from V and 2 bases from J, with 22 bases between. The CDR3 nucleotides read TGTGCCAGCAGCTTCCAGCAGGGCCAGGGGTCGCTCAACACTGAAGCTTTCTTT. Protein product: CASSFQQGQGSLNTEAFF.

This clone was picked up a small number of times. The chain combines TRBV6-6 with TRBJ1-5, with D perhaps TRBD1 (6 bases). The CDR3 covers 16 residues. Germline V gene sequence: CDR1 MNHNY, CDR2 SVGAGI (reference sequence). V shed 7 bases and J shed 0 bases, with 16 bases lying between them. The CDR3 reads CASKEEGGYSNQPQHF. CDR3 coding DNA: TGTGCCAGCAAGGAGGAAGGGGGGTATAGCAATCAGCCCCAGCATTTT.

Only a few counts were recorded for this clone. The sample carries other DNA sequences with the same CDR3. The chain carries TRBV7-2 and TRBJ2-7, with D uncertain. V lost 1 base and J 4 bases, leaving 14 bases between the germline ends. Germline V gives CDR1 SGHTA, CDR2 FQGNSA. This CDR3 region has 15 residues. CDR3 sequence reads: CASSLGSGRSYEQYF. The DNA of the CDR3 is TGTGCCAGCAGCTTAGGTTCAGGAAGGTCTTACGAGCAGTACTTC.

The CDR3 DNA is TGTGCCAGCAGCCCCCGGGACAGGCCCTACGAGCAGTACTTC. The encoded protein is CASSPRDRPYEQYF. J is TRBJ2-7 and V is TRBV11-1; 8 positions agree with TRBD1. The CDR3 totals 14 residues. CDR1 SGHAT and CDR2 FQDESV come from the germline V gene (reference sequence). Trimming took 5 bases from V and 2 from J; bases not matched to a gene: 5.

This rearrangement joins TRBV5-1 to TRBJ2-1; no clear D gene. The CDR3 spans 16 residues. Trimming removed 3 bases from V and 4 bases from J, with 17 bases in between. Per the germline V gene, CDR1 is SGHRS and CDR2 is YFSETQ. CDR3 in DNA: TGCGCCAGCAGCTCCCCTAGGGCCCCCAGGTACAATGAGCAGTTCTTC. It specifies CASSSPRAPRYNEQFF.

The chain employs TRBV27 and TRBJ2-1; 8 bases align to TRBD2. This CDR3 region has 17 residues. V was pared by 2 bases and J by 3 bases, with 9 bases of the junction left unmatched. Germline values: CDR1 MNHEY, CDR2 SMNVEV (reference sequence). The CDR3, as DNA: TGTGCCAGCAGTTTAATCGTCGGCGGGAGGTTCTACAATGAGCAGTTCTTC. This gives the protein CASSLIVGGRFYNEQFF.

This clone was seen a handful of times. V gene TRBV10-3 combines with J gene TRBJ1-5, with D uncertain. CDR1 and CDR2 (germline): ENHRY, SYGVKD. The CDR3 extends over 12 amino acids. The V and J ends lost 2 bases and 3 bases respectively, with 2 bases between them. CDR3 residues: CAISEPNQPQHF. The CDR3 nucleotides are TGTGCCATCAGTGAGCCCAATCAGCCCCAGCATTTT.

This rearrangement joins TRBV5-8 to TRBJ2-7, with D uncertain. Trimming removed 0 bases from V and 2 bases from J, with 12 bases in between. The CDR3 runs to 15 residues. In germline, CDR1 is SGHTS, CDR2 YDEGEE. CDR3 nucleotide sequence: TGTGCCAGCAGCTTGGGGTGGGCGGAACCCTACGAGCAGTACTTC. Amino acid sequence: CASSLGWAEPYEQYF.

The chain employs TRBV7-8 and TRBJ1-2; D not certain. V lost 5 bases to trimming and J lost 7 bases, with 14 bases between them. Germline-derived CDR1 and CDR2 are SGHVS and FQNEAQ. This CDR3 is built from 13 residues. CDR3 sequence reads: CASSTDLVFGYTF. CDR3 nucleotides: TGTGCCAGCAGCACGGACTTGGTCTTTGGCTACACCTTC.

The rearrangement links TRBV5-6 to TRBJ2-2; the D is unclear. CDR1 SGHDT and CDR2 YYEEEE come from the germline V gene. This CDR3 is 17 amino acids long. V shed 1 base and J shed 0 bases, with 13 bases lying between them. CDR3 sequence reads: CASSLLRSSANTGELFF. The CDR3 DNA sequence: TGTGCCAGCAGCTTGTTAAGGTCCAGCGCGAACACCGGGGAGCTGTTTTTT.

The chain carries TRBV15 and TRBJ2-1, with D possibly matching TRBD1 (6 bases). From germline, CDR1 is LNHNV and CDR2 YYDKDF (reference sequence). V was pared by 5 bases and J by 4 bases, with 15 bases between. CDR3 length: 15 amino acids. CDR3 protein: CATSPRTVVYNEQFF. The CDR3 nucleotides read TGTGCCACCAGCCCACGGACAGTAGTTTACAATGAGCAGTTCTTC.

This clone has only a few counts. The rearrangement joins TRBV4-1 to TRBJ1-3; D call uncertain. The CDR3 spans 14 residues. In germline, CDR1 is MGHRA, CDR2 YSYEKL. Trimming took 4 bases from V and 4 from J, leaving 11 bases between them. The CDR3: CASSPPLQGNTIYF. In DNA, the CDR3 is TGCGCCAGCAGCCCTCCACTACAAGGAAACACCATATATTTT.

This clone has just a few counts. The chain has TRBV7-9 and TRBJ1-2; D remains ambiguous. CDR3 length: 11 amino acids. Trimming shortened V by 6 bases and J by 6 bases, and 8 bases separated the two germline ends. CDR1 and CDR2 from the germline V gene are SEHNR and FQNEAQ (reference sequence). CDR3 nucleotide sequence: TGTGCCAGCAGGGATCAGGATGGCTACACCTTC. Translation: CASRDQDGYTF.

This clone has only a few counts. V gene TRBV4-3 combines with J gene TRBJ2-7; 7 positions agree with TRBD1. V lost 0 bases and J lost 2; bases outside the gene matches: 4. This CDR3 has 15 residues. Germline V lookup: CDR1 LGHNA, CDR2 YSLEER. As DNA, the CDR3 is TGCGCCAGCAGCCAAGAAGACAGGGCCCCCTACGAGCAGTACTTC. This sequence encodes CASSQEDRAPYEQYF.

This rearrangement joins TRBV9 to TRBJ1-6; D unresolved. V was cut by 0 bases and J by 7 bases, with 8 bases left in between. The germline gives CDR1 SGDLS, CDR2 YYNGEE. The CDR3 runs to 14 residues. The CDR3 region is CASSVDAGNSPLHF. CDR3 coding DNA: TGTGCCAGCAGCGTAGACGCCGGGAATTCACCCCTCCACTTT. Full variable domain (remainder filled in from reference TRBV9 and TRBJ1-6): DSGVTQTPKHLITATGQRVTLRCSPRSGDLSVYWYQQSLDQGLQFLIQYYNGEERAKGNILERFSAQQFPDLHSELNLSSLELGDSALYFCASSVDAGNSPLHFGNGTRLTVT.